These 23 T cell receptor beta chains came from one sample sequenced in a study of CD4 and CD8 cells across lung adenocarcinoma regions. TCRdb reanalysed the PCR reads using MiXCR and keeps one entry per CDR3 protein. This table has roughly 4,500 distinct CDR3 sequences, around 51% appearing once. Sequencing was performed on CD4+ T cells from the center of a lung tumor. Every receptor here comes from a female donor with lung adenocarcinoma. The CD4 and CD8 labels of this study may be unreliable.

To note about this clonotype: At one boundary the junction diverges from the germline segment, which might be a read error. The genes are TRBV6-1 and TRBJ2-3; a possible D gene is TRBD1 (5 bases). Germline CDR1 and CDR2: MNHNS and SASEGT. The CDR3 is 13 amino acids. CDR3: CASRGTGQVTQYF. Written as DNA, the CDR3 is TGTGCCAGCAGGGGTACAGGCCAAGTTACGCAGTATTTC.

This chain links TRBV20-1 with TRBJ2-1, with 7 bases aligning to TRBD2. Germline V gene sequence: CDR1 DFQATT, CDR2 SNEGSKA (reference sequence). J gave up 5 bases and V 5 bases, and 9 bases lay outside the gene matches. CDR3 size: 14 residues. The CDR3, as DNA: TGCAGTGCTCAGGGTAGCGGGTATCACAATGAGCAGTTCTTC. This encodes CSAQGSGYHNEQFF.

The rearrangement uses TRBV6-1 and TRBJ2-2, with 7 bases lining up with TRBD2. With 2 bases clipped from V and 3 bases from J, the junction kept 3 bases outside the gene matches. In germline, CDR1 is MNHNS, CDR2 SASEGT. The CDR3 contains 15 residues. CDR3 coding DNA: TGTGCCAGCAGTGAAAGTGGGGGGGACACCGGGGAGCTGTTTTTT. It specifies CASSESGGDTGELFF.

This clonotype was counted a few times. This chain links TRBV24-1 with TRBJ2-3; 7 bases map to TRBD2. Germline CDR1 and CDR2: KGHDR and SFDVKD. The CDR3 length is 15 residues. V shed 1 base and J 1 base; nucleotides not matched to a gene: 1. The CDR3 sequence: CATSDLAGRTDTQYF. In DNA form, the CDR3 reads TGTGCCACCAGTGATTTAGCGGGGCGCACAGATACGCAGTATTTT.

Relative to its sample, this clonotype is medium-sized. This chain connects TRBV6-5 to TRBJ2-1, with D possibly being TRBD1 (5 bases). The end of the DNA fits TRBJ2-7 better, so the J call may be wrong. The CDR3 consists of 13 residues. The V gene's germline CDR1 is MNHEY and CDR2 SVGAGI. The CDR3 is CASSYRGTYEQYF. CDR3 in DNA: TGTGCCAGCAGTTACAGGGGCACCTACGAGCAGTACTTC.

The CDR3 DNA is TGTGCCAGCAGCCAAGATATCGGCAGGGTTGGGGAGACCCAGTACTTC. Protein: CASSQDIGRVGETQYF. The chain joins TRBV3-1 to TRBJ2-1, with D perhaps matching TRBD1 (5 bases). The J call may be mistaken, given a closer DNA end match to TRBJ2-5. Germline loops: CDR1 LGHDT, CDR2 YNNKEL (reference sequence). The CDR3 extends over 16 amino acids.

In this sample, this clonotype is medium-sized. The chain links TRBV4-1 to TRBJ2-5; no firm D call. The CDR3 runs to 13 residues. Trimming removed 4 bases at V and 2 bases at J, with 8 bases between. Per germline, CDR1 MGHRA and CDR2 YSYEKL. Here the CDR3 DNA reads TGCGCCAGCAGCCCGAGCGAACAAGAGACCCAGTACTTC. Protein product: CASSPSEQETQYF.

By share of the sample, this clonotype is medium-sized. The chain has TRBV7-6 and TRBJ2-1, with D possibly being TRBD1 (8 bases). CDR1 SGHVS and CDR2 FNYEAQ come from the germline V gene. The CDR3 is 20 residues long. V shed 5 bases and J shed 7 bases, with 33 bases lying between them. CDR3 in DNA: TGTGCCAGCAGCCGACAGGGGCTTGGGGCTAGCGGCTTCCTCTCGAATGAGCAGTTCTTC. Translation gives CASSRQGLGASGFLSNEQFF.

This clonotype was counted a few times. This chain joins TRBV6-5 and TRBJ2-1, with 14 bases identical to TRBD2. CDR1 and CDR2 from the germline V gene are MNHEY and SVGAGI. The J segment lost 9 bases and the V segment lost 0 bases, leaving 4 bases of the junction unmatched. The CDR3 contains 16 residues. CDR3 coding DNA: TGTGCCAGCAGTTACTCGGGACTAGCGGGAGAGTTTGAGCAGTTCTTC. Its protein is CASSYSGLAGEFEQFF.

Concerning this clonotype: A read error is likely, as this CDR3 ends without the conserved phenylalanine or tryptophan. Because the CDR3's place on the DNA is in doubt, the DNA is left out and the CDR3 is given as listed by TCRdb. The rearrangement joins TRBV27 to TRBJ2-1; no DNA check was done on the table's D call, TRBD1. The germline V gene has CDR1 MNHEY and CDR2 SMNVEV (reference sequence). Counting both end residues, the CDR3 totals 16 amino acids. The CDR3: CASRRRDRDTVRDPVL.

This clonotype is large within its sample. The V and J genes are TRBV27 and TRBJ2-3; D gene ambiguous. Looked up from germline, CDR1 is MNHEY and CDR2 is SMNVEV (reference sequence). The germline V and J ends were trimmed by 7 bases and 7 bases, with 21 bases remaining between them. This CDR3 region has 15 residues. In DNA, the CDR3 is TGTGCCAGCAATGACCTCCCTTTGGAGTCTAATACGCAGTATTTT. It is translated as CASNDLPLESNTQYF.

This clonotype ranks as medium-sized (0.01 to 0.1%). CDR3 in amino acids: CASSYDRRGEQYF. The CDR3 DNA follows: TGCGCCAGCAGCTATGACAGACGAGGCGAGCAGTACTTC. The chain links TRBV10-1 to TRBJ2-1; perhaps TRBD1 as D (5 bases). The end of the DNA is better explained by TRBJ2-7, so the J call may be wrong. This CDR3 spans 13 amino acids. Looked up from germline, CDR1 is WNHNN and CDR2 is SYGVQD (reference sequence).

A remark on this clonotype: The germline gene is not matched at one end of the junction; a read error may be the cause. This rearrangement joins TRBV4-1 to TRBJ2-3; D gene unclear. Germline CDR1 MGHRA, CDR2 YSYEKL. The CDR3 has 14 amino acids. The CDR3 nucleotides are TGCGCCAGCAGCCAAGAAGGCAGGTCAGATACCCAGTATTTT. Residues: CASSQEGRSDTQYF.

This clonotype was found a few times. The chain combines TRBV6-1 with TRBJ2-7; D unresolved. The V gene's germline CDR1 is MNHNS and CDR2 SASEGT. Trimming stripped 3 bases from V and 6 bases from J, with 15 bases between. The CDR3 has 14 amino acids. This CDR3 is CASSDTMAGLEQYF. For the CDR3, the DNA is TGTGCCAGCAGTGATACCATGGCAGGCCTCGAGCAGTACTTC.

This clonotype counts as medium-sized. CDR3 amino acids: CASGGGGHQPQHF. CDR3 coding DNA: TGTGCCAGCGGAGGAGGGGGTCACCAGCCCCAGCATTTT. The chain combines TRBV6-1 with TRBJ1-5; D may be TRBD1 (6 bases). V lost 8 bases and J lost 7, with 15 bases in between. CDR1 is MNHNS and CDR2 is SASEGT in the germline V gene. This CDR3 spans 13 amino acids.

In the case of this clonotype: The junction departs from germline at one end; a sequencing error may be responsible. The V gene is TRBV10-3, the J gene TRBJ2-3, with TRBD1 identical over 7 bases. This CDR3 is 14 amino acids long. Germline CDR1 and CDR2: ENHRY and SYGVKD. This chain's CDR3 is CAARGGRDTDTQYF. CDR3 nucleotide sequence: TGTGCGGCCCGAGGGGGCCGGGACACAGATACGCAGTATTTC.

This clonotype showed up just once. The chain employs TRBV27 and TRBJ2-1, with 8 positions matching TRBD1. The J call may be in error: the DNA end matches TRBJ2-7 better. The CDR3 sequence is 13 residues long. Germline V gene data show CDR1 as MNHEY and CDR2 as SMNVEV (reference sequence). CDR3 in DNA: TGTGCCAGCAGTTTAACAGGGGGCTACGAGCAGTACTTC. This codes for CASSLTGGYEQYF.

This clonotype was counted between two and nine times. The rearrangement joins TRBV9 to TRBJ2-1; the D is unclear. The closer fit of TRBJ2-5 to the DNA end suggests the J call may be wrong. The CDR3 is made up of 14 amino acids. The germline V gene has CDR1 SGDLS and CDR2 YYNGEE. Here the CDR3 DNA reads TGTGCCAGCAGCGAGAGCACAACCTTGGAGACCCAGTACTTC. Amino acid sequence: CASSESTTLETQYF.

Here the CDR3 reads CATWTGWQGEQFF. The CDR3, as DNA: TGTGCCACCTGGACAGGGTGGCAAGGTGAGCAGTTCTTC. V and J are TRBV27 and TRBJ2-1; 8 bases map to TRBD1. CDR3 length: 13 amino acids. With 10 bases clipped from V and 9 bases from J, the junction kept 11 bases outside the gene matches. CDR1 is MNHEY and CDR2 is SMNVEV in the germline V gene (reference sequence).

The chain combines TRBV7-2 with TRBJ2-1; 10 nucleotides line up with TRBD2. The J segment lost 7 bases and the V segment lost 5 bases, leaving 8 bases of the junction unmatched. In germline, CDR1 is SGHTA, CDR2 FQGNSA. The CDR3 has 15 amino acids. The CDR3 bases are TGTGCCAGCAGCATTACTAGCGGGATTGGAAATGAGCAGTTCTTC. This translates into CASSITSGIGNEQFF.

In regard to this clonotype: A clone one base away is much larger, so this may be a read error. CDR3 sequence (DNA): TGTGCCAGCAGCTTACGGGCGCGGGGCGCCCATGAGCAGTACTTC. Translated, it gives CASSLRARGAHEQYF. The V gene is TRBV7-6, the J gene TRBJ2-5; a weak D match, TRBD2 (6 bases). The CDR3 loop spans 15 amino acids. V gave up 2 bases and J gave up 11 bases, with 21 bases separating them. Germline V CDR1 and CDR2: SGHVS, FNYEAQ.

V and J are TRBV6-4 and TRBJ2-3, with a weak D call TRBD2 (6 bases). Trimming left V 3 bases short and J 1 base short, with 14 bases between. The germline gives CDR1 MRHNA, CDR2 SNTAGT. CDR3 length: 16 amino acids. This chain's CDR3 is CASSESGPKGTDTQYF. The CDR3 DNA sequence: TGTGCCAGCAGTGAGAGCGGGCCCAAAGGCACAGATACGCAGTATTTT.

This clonotype is medium-sized by share. This chain links TRBV7-2 with TRBJ2-1; 8 positions match TRBD2. The CDR3 is made up of 14 amino acids. V lost 6 bases to trimming and J lost 6 bases; unmatched junction nucleotides: 7. The germline V gene encodes CDR1 SGHTA and CDR2 FQGNSA. CDR3 bases: TGTGCCAGCAGGGCCAGCGGGAGTAGCAATGAGCAGTTCTTC. This gives the protein CASRASGSSNEQFF.